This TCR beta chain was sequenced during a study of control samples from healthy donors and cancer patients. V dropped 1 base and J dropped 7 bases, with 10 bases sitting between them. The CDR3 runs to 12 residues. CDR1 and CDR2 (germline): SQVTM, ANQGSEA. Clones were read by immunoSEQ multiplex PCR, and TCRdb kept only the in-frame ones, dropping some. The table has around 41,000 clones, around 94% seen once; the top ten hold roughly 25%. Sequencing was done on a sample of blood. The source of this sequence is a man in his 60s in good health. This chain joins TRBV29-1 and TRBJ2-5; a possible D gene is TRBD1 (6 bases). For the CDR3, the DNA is TGCAGCGTTGAAGTGGGGGCAGGGACCCAGTACTTC. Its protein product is CSVEVGAGTQYF.